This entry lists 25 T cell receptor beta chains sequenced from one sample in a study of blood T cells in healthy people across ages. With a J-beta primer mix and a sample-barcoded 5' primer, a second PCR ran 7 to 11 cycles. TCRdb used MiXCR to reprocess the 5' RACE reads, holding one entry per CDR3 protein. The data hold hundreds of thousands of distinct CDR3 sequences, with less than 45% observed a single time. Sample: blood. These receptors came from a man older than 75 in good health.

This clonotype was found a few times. The CDR3 loop reads CASSPGDVYNEQFF. In DNA, the CDR3 is TGTGCCAGCAGCCCCGGGGACGTCTACAATGAGCAGTTCTTC. The chain uses TRBV7-2 and TRBJ2-1; tentatively, D is TRBD1 or TRBD2 (5 bases each). V lost 5 bases to trimming and J lost 3 bases, with 11 bases between them. The germline gives CDR1 SGHTA, CDR2 FQGNSA. The CDR3 has 14 residues.

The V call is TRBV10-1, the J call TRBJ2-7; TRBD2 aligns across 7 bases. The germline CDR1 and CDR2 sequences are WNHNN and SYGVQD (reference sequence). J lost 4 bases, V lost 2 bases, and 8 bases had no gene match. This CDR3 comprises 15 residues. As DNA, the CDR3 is TGCGCCAGCAGTGAGAGGAGGACTAGTCGGTACGAGCAGTACTTC. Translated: CASSERRTSRYEQYF.

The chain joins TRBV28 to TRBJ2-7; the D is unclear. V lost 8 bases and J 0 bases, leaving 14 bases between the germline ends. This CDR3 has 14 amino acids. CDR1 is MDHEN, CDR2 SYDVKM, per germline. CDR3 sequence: CASDRTVSSYEQYF. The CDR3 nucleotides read TGTGCCAGCGATCGGACGGTGAGCTCCTACGAGCAGTACTTC.

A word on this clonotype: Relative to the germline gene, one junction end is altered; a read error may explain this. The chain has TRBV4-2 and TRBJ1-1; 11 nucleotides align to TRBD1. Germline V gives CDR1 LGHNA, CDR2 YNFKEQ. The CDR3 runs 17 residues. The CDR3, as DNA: TGTGCCAGCAACCAACTCGGACAGGGGGCCATGAACACTGAAGCTTTCTTT. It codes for CASNQLGQGAMNTEAFF.

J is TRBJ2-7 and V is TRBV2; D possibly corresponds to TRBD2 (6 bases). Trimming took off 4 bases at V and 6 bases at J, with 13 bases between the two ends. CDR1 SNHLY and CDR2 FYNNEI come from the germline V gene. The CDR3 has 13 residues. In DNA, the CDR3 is TGTGCCAGCAGTGGACCTAGCGAGGCCGAGCAGTACTTC. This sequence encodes CASSGPSEAEQYF.

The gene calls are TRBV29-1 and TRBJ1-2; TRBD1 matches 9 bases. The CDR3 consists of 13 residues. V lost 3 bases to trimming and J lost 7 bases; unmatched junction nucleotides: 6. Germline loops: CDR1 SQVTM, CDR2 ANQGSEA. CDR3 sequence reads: CSVERGQGRGYTF. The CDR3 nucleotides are TGCAGCGTTGAGAGGGGACAGGGACGTGGCTACACCTTC. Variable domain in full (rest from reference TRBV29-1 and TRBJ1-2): SAVISQKPSRDICQRGTSLTIQCQVDSQVTMMFWYRQQPGQSLTLIATANQGSEATYESGFVIDKFPISRPNLTFSTLTVSNMSPEDSSIYLCSVERGQGRGYTFGSGTRLTVV.

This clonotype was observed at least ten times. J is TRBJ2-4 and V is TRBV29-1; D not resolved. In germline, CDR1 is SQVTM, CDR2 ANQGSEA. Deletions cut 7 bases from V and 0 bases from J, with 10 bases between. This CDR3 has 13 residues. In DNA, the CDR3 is TGCAGCGCCTCAGGAGTAGCCAAAAACATTCAGTACTTC. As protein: CSASGVAKNIQYF.

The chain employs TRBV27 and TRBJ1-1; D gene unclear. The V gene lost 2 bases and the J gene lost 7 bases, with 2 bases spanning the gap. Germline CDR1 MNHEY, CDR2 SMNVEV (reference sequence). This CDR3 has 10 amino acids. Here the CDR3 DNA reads TGTGCCAGCAGTTTAGTTGAAGCTTTCTTT. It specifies CASSLVEAFF.

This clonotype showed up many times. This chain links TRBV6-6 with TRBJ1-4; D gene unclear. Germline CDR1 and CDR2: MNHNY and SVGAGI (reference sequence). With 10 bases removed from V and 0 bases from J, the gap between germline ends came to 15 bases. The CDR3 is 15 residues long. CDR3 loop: CAITPDGTTNEKLFF. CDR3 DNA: TGTGCCATTACCCCCGACGGTACAACTAATGAAAAACTGTTTTTT.

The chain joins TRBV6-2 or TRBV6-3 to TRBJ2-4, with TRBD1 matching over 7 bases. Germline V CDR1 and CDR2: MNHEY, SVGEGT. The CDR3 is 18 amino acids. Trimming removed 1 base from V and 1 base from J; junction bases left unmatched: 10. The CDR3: CASSYFPQGIVAKNIQYF. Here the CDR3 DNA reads TGTGCCAGCAGTTACTTCCCACAGGGGATTGTGGCCAAAAACATTCAGTACTTC.

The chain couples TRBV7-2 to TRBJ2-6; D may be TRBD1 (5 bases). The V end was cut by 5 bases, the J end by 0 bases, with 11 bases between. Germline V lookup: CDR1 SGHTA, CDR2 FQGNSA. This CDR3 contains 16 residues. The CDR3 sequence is CASSPGQSSGANVLTF. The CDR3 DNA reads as TGTGCCAGCAGCCCCGGACAAAGCTCTGGGGCCAACGTCCTGACTTTC.

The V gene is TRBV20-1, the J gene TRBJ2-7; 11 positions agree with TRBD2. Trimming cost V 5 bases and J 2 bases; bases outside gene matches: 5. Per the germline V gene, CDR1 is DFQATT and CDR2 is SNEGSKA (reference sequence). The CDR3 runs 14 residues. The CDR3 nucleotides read TGCAGTGCTTATAGCGGGAGGGCTCCCTACGAGCAGTACTTC. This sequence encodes CSAYSGRAPYEQYF.

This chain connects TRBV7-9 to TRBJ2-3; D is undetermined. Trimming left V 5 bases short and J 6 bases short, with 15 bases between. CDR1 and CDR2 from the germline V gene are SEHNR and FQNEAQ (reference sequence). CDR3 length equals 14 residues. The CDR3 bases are TGTGCCAGCAGCCCGCCCGGCGCGGCGGATACGCAGTATTTT. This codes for CASSPPGAADTQYF.

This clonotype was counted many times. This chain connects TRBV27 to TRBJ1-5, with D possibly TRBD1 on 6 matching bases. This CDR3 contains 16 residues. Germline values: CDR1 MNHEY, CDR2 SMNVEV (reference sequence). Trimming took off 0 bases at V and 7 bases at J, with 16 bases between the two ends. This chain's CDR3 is CASSLSSSRGGQPQHF. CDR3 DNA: TGTGCCAGCAGTTTATCTTCTAGCAGGGGTGGACAGCCCCAGCATTTT.

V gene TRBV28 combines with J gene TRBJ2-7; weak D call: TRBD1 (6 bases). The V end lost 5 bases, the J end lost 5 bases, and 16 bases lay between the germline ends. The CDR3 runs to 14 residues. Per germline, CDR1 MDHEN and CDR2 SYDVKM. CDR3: CASSPHGTLNEQYF. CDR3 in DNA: TGTGCCAGCAGTCCACACGGGACACTCAACGAGCAGTACTTC. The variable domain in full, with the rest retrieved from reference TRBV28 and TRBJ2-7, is DVKVTQSSRYLVKRTGEKVFLECVQDMDHENMFWYRQDPGLGLRLIYFSYDVKMKEKGDIPEGYSVSREKKERFSLILESASTNQTSMYLCASSPHGTLNEQYFGPGTRLTVT.

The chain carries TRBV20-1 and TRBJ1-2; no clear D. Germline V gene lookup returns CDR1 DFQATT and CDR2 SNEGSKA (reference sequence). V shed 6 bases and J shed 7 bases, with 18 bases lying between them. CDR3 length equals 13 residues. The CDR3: CSAPKPGVGGYTF. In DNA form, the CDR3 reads TGCAGTGCGCCGAAACCCGGGGTTGGTGGCTACACCTTC.

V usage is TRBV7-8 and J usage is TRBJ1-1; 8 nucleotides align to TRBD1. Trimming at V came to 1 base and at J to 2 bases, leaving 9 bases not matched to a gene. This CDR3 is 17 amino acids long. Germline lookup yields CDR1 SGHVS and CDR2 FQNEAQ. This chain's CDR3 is CASSLVGQGATNTEAFF. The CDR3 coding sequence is TGTGCCAGCAGCTTAGTAGGCCAGGGGGCTACAAACACTGAAGCTTTCTTT.

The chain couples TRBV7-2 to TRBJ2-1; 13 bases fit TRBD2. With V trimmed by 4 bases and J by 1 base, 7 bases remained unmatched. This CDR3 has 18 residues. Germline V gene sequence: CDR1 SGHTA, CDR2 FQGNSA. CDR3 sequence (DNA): TGTGCCAGCAGCTCCGGGACTAGCGGGACCCGATCCTACAATGAGCAGTTCTTC. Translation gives CASSSGTSGTRSYNEQFF. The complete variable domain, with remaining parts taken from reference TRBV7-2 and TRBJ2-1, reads GAGVSQSPSNKVTEKGKDVELRCDPISGHTALYWYRQSLGQGLEFLIYFQGNSAPDKSGLPSDRFSAERTGGSVSTLTIQRTQQEDSAVYLCASSSGTSGTRSYNEQFFGPGTRLTVL.

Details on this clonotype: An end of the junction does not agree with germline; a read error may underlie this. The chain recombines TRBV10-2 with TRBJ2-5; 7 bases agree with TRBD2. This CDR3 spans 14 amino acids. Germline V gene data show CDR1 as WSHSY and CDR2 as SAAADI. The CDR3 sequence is CANSATSRQETQYF. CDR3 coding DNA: TGCGCCAACAGTGCGACTAGCCGTCAGGAGACCCAGTACTTC.

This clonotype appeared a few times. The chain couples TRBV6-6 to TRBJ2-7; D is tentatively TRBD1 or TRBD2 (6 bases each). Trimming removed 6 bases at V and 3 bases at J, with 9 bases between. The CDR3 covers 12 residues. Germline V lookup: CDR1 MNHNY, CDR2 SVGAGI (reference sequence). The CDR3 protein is CASRRGDYEQYF. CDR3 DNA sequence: TGTGCCAGCAGGAGGGGGGACTACGAGCAGTACTTC.

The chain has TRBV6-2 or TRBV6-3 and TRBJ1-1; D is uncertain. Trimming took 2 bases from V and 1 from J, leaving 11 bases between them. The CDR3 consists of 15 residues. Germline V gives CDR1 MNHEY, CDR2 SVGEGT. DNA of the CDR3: TGTGCCAGCAGTTACATTCCGGCGGCGAACACTGAAGCTTTCTTT. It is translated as CASSYIPAANTEAFF.

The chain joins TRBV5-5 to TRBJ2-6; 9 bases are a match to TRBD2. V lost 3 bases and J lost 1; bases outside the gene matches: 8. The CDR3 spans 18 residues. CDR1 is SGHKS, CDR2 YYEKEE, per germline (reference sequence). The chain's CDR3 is CASSSPGGRESGANVLTF. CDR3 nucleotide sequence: TGTGCCAGCAGCTCCCCAGGCGGGAGGGAGTCTGGGGCCAACGTCCTGACTTTC.

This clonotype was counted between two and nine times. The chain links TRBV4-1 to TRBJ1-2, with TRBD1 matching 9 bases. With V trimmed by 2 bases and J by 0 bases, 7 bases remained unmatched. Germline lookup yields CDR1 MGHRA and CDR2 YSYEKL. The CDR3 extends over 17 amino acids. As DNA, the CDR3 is TGCGCCAGCAGCCAACCGGACAGGGGCTCTACTAACTATGGCTACACCTTC. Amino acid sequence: CASSQPDRGSTNYGYTF.

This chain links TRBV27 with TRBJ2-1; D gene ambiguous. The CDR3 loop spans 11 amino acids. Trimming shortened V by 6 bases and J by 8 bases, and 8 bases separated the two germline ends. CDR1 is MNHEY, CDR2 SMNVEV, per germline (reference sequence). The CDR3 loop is CASSLGHEQFF. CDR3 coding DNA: TGTGCCAGCAGCTTGGGTCATGAGCAGTTCTTC.

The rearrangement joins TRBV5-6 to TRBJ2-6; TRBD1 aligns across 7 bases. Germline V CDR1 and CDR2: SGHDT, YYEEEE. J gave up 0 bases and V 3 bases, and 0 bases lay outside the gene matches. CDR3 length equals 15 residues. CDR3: CASSWDSSGANVLTF. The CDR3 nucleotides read TGTGCCAGCAGCTGGGACAGCTCTGGGGCCAACGTCCTGACTTTC. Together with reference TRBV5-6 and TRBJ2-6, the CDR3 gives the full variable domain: DAGVTQSPTHLIKTRGQQVTLRCSPKSGHDTVSWYQQALGQGPQFIFQYYEEEERQRGNFPDRFSGHQFPNYSSELNVNALLLGDSALYLCASSWDSSGANVLTFGAGSRLTVL.